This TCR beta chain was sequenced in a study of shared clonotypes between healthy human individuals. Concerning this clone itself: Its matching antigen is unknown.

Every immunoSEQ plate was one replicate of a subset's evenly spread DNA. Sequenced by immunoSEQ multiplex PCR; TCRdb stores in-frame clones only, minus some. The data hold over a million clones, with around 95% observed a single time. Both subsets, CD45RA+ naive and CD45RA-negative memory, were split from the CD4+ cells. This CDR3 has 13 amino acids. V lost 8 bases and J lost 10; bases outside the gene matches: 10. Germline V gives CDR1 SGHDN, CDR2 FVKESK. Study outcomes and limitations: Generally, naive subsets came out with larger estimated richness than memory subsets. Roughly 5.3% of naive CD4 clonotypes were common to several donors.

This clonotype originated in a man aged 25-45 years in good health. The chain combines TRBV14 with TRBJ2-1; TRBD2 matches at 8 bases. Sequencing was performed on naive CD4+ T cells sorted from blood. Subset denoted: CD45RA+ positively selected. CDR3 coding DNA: TGTGCCAGCCAGGGCAAGGCGGGAGGCGAGCAGTTCTTC. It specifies CASQGKAGGEQFF.